This passage covers 17 T cell receptor beta chains from one sample sequenced in a study of T cell responses to AZD1222 COVID-19 vaccine. The assay was immunoSEQ multiplex PCR, and TCRdb's table has in-frame clones only and misses some. The data contain 150,000 or so clones, roughly 89% of them singletons. The sample was peripheral blood, taken on day 0 of AZD1222 vaccination. These receptors came from an adult in good health.

This chain uses TRBV10-2 with TRBJ2-7; the match to TRBD2 covers 13 bases. Germline CDR1 is WSHSY and CDR2 is SAAADI. The J segment lost 4 bases and the V segment lost 5 bases, leaving 11 bases of the junction unmatched. The CDR3 is 17 residues long. The CDR3 is CASSFFGTSGNKYEQYF. The CDR3 DNA is TGCGCCAGCAGTTTTTTTGGGACTAGCGGGAATAAGTACGAGCAGTACTTC.

The chain combines TRBV2 with TRBJ1-3, with no clear D. Germline V gene data show CDR1 as SNHLY and CDR2 as FYNNEI. There are 14 residues in the CDR3. The ends were cut back, 2 bases at V and 0 bases at J, with 5 bases in the middle. CDR3 nucleotides: TGTGCCAGCAGTGAACTGAGCTCTGGAAACACCATATATTTT. Amino acids: CASSELSSGNTIYF.

This chain uses TRBV15 with TRBJ2-1; 10 bases fit TRBD2. CDR1 is LNHNV, CDR2 YYDKDF, per germline (reference sequence). The CDR3 is 23 amino acids. With V trimmed by 1 base and J by 4 bases, 25 bases remained unmatched. For the CDR3, the DNA is TGTGCCACCAGCAGAGTTGGGGTAAGGGACAGAGTAGCGGGAGGAGGGGGTTACAATGAGCAGTTCTTC. Residues: CATSRVGVRDRVAGGGGYNEQFF.

This rearrangement joins TRBV4-1 to TRBJ2-5; D tentatively fits TRBD1 or TRBD2 (5 bases each). Germline loops: CDR1 MGHRA, CDR2 YSYEKL. The CDR3 loop spans 16 amino acids. Between the trimmed V and J ends, which lost 0 bases and 1 base, there was a span of 12 bases. The CDR3 coding sequence is TGCGCCAGCAGCCAAGATCGGGACCCCCCCCAAGAGACCCAGTACTTC. It specifies CASSQDRDPPQETQYF.

The chain joins TRBV28 to TRBJ2-7; D possibly corresponds to TRBD1 (6 bases). Germline V gene lookup returns CDR1 MDHEN and CDR2 SYDVKM. This CDR3 comprises 12 residues. V lost 6 bases, J lost 5 bases, and 11 bases lay in between. The CDR3 protein is CASSTRGHEQYF. The CDR3 DNA reads as TGTGCCAGCAGCACCAGGGGCCACGAGCAGTACTTC.

The rearrangement uses TRBV6-2 or TRBV6-3 and TRBJ2-1; no clear D gene. CDR1 and CDR2 (germline): MNHEY, SVGEGT. The CDR3 has 13 residues. The V end lost 8 bases, the J end lost 7 bases, and 15 bases lay between the germline ends. The CDR3 DNA follows: TGTGCCAGCGGCCGGAGAGCAGGAAATGAGCAGTTCTTC. Protein sequence: CASGRRAGNEQFF.

The V and J genes are TRBV7-9 and TRBJ1-6; 7 nucleotides match TRBD1. This CDR3 comprises 16 residues. Germline loops: CDR1 SEHNR, CDR2 FQNEAQ (reference sequence). Germline trimming cut 4 bases from V and 7 bases from J; bases unmatched to any gene: 10. The CDR3 region is CASSSSTGSTNSPLHF. CDR3 nucleotides: TGTGCCAGCAGCTCTTCGACAGGGTCGACCAATTCACCCCTCCACTTT. Based on the CDR3 plus reference TRBV7-9 and TRBJ1-6, the full variable domain is DTGVSQNPRHKITKRGQNVTFRCDPISEHNRLYWYRQTLGQGPEFLTYFQNEAQLEKSRLLSDRFSAERPKGSFSTLEIQRTEQGDSAMYLCASSSSTGSTNSPLHFGNGTRLTVT.

The chain carries TRBV3-1 (or the pseudogene TRBV3-2) and TRBJ2-5; 11 bases are a match to TRBD1. This CDR3 has 14 residues. The germline gives CDR1 LGHDT, CDR2 YNNKEL (reference sequence). With V trimmed by 5 bases and J by 5 bases, 4 bases remained unmatched. CDR3 residues: CASSRTGGGETQYF. The CDR3 DNA reads TGTGCCAGCAGCAGGACAGGGGGCGGTGAGACCCAGTACTTC.

The chain combines TRBV4-1 with TRBJ1-5; TRBD1 aligns across 9 bases. CDR1 MGHRA and CDR2 YSYEKL come from the germline V gene. Losses at the gene ends were 5 bases for V and 3 bases for J; bases not matched to a gene: 5. CDR3 length equals 15 residues. The CDR3 nucleotides read TGCGCCAGCAGCTCGCGACAGGGGGACAATCAGCCCCAGCATTTT. It yields the protein CASSSRQGDNQPQHF.

The chain has TRBV6-4 and TRBJ2-1; D may be TRBD1 (6 bases). Germline-derived CDR1 and CDR2 are MRHNA and SNTAGT. There are 13 residues in the CDR3. With 6 bases removed from V and 8 bases from J, the gap between germline ends came to 14 bases. CDR3 amino acids: CASSSGQFYEQFF. The CDR3 nucleotides read TGTGCCAGCAGCTCCGGACAGTTTTATGAGCAGTTCTTC.

CDR3 nucleotides: TGTGCCAGCAGTTTGTCCCTAGCCATATACAATGAGCAGTTCTTC. Residues: CASSLSLAIYNEQFF. V and J are TRBV6-5 and TRBJ2-1, with D perhaps matching TRBD2 (5 bases). Germline assignment: CDR1 MNHEY and CDR2 SVGAGI. This CDR3 comprises 15 residues. V was clipped by 4 bases and J by 4 bases, with 14 bases between them.

Only a few counts were recorded for this clone. The chain has TRBV9 and TRBJ2-7, with 10 bases matching TRBD1. This CDR3 has 16 amino acids. Germline-derived CDR1 and CDR2 are SGDLS and YYNGEE. With 0 bases clipped from V and 0 bases from J, the junction kept 3 bases outside the gene matches. CDR3 in DNA: TGTGCCAGCAGCGTAGCGGGACAGGGGACCTCCTACGAGCAGTACTTC. It is translated as CASSVAGQGTSYEQYF.

This clone was detected only once. The V gene is TRBV19, the J gene TRBJ1-4; a possible D gene is TRBD1 (5 bases). The CDR3 is made up of 13 amino acids. Deletions cut 10 bases from V and 3 bases from J, with 12 bases between. The germline gives CDR1 LNHDA, CDR2 SQIVND (reference sequence). The CDR3: CATGEGPNEKLFF. In DNA, the CDR3 is TGTGCCACCGGCGAGGGACCTAATGAAAAACTGTTTTTT.

The J gene is TRBJ1-5, the V gene TRBV6-5; TRBD1 aligns across 7 bases. This CDR3 comprises 15 residues. The V gene end was trimmed by 6 bases and the J gene end by 2 bases; junction bases not matched to a gene: 7. Germline V gene lookup returns CDR1 MNHEY and CDR2 SVGAGI. The CDR3 protein is CASSSTGMGNQPQHF. The CDR3 nucleotides read TGTGCCAGCAGCTCGACAGGGATGGGCAATCAGCCCCAGCATTTT.

This sequence joins TRBV28 and TRBJ2-5; 16 bases are a match to TRBD2. The CDR3 runs 17 residues. With V trimmed by 5 bases and J by 5 bases, 8 bases remained unmatched. CDR1 and CDR2 (germline): MDHEN, SYDVKM. The CDR3 DNA is TGTGCCAGCAGTCCCGGGACTAGCGGGAGGGCCTGGGAGACCCAGTACTTC. Amino acid sequence: CASSPGTSGRAWETQYF.

The chain couples TRBV4-1 to TRBJ2-2, with no clear D. Trimming shortened V by 7 bases and J by 4 bases, and 4 bases separated the two germline ends. The CDR3 totals 11 residues. The germline CDR1 and CDR2 sequences are MGHRA and YSYEKL. The CDR3 coding sequence is TGCGCCAGCACGGGCACCGGGGAGCTGTTTTTT. Protein product: CASTGTGELFF.

V gene TRBV14 combines with J gene TRBJ2-1; TRBD2 aligns across 8 bases. The ends lost 3 bases at V and 2 bases at J; junction bases unmatched: 6. Looked up from germline, CDR1 is SGHDN and CDR2 is FVKESK. This CDR3 has 16 amino acids. CDR3 DNA: TGTGCCAGCAGCCAGGTCACTAGCGGAACCTACAATGAGCAGTTCTTC. Amino acid sequence: CASSQVTSGTYNEQFF.